This record covers a single T cell receptor (beta chain). Per the study methods: Cell counts per sample came from amplifying reference gene primers. TCRdb keeps only in-frame clones here, not all; method: immunoSEQ multiplex PCR. That table gives V, J and clone size, and the DNA gave D and trimming. Altogether roughly 330,000 clones are present, 86% being singletons, with the ten largest covering 1.5% to 2%. The data originate from a study of blood T cell repertoires in COVID-19. Study as a whole: The cDNA or gDNA used as material had been derived from T cells, B-cell-depleted T cells, or PBMCs.

Germline V CDR1 and CDR2: SGHTA, FQGNSA. The CDR3 is 12 amino acids. After removal of 4 bases from V and 8 bases from J, the junction contained 4 bases not matched to a gene. This chain links TRBV7-2 with TRBJ1-1; TRBD1 matches at 7 bases. Sample: peripheral blood. The TCR comes from a woman between 45 and 60 years old with acute or convalescent COVID-19. As DNA, the CDR3 is TGTGCCAGCAGCTGGACAGGTACCGAAGCTTTCTTT. It is translated as CASSWTGTEAFF.